Sequencing of this T cell receptor beta chain was carried out in a study of blood T cell repertoires in COVID-19. The CDR3 has 14 amino acids. The germline V and J ends were trimmed by 3 bases and 3 bases, with 8 bases remaining between them. Germline loops: CDR1 KGHDR, CDR2 SFDVKD. The data were produced by immunoSEQ multiplex PCR, yet TCRdb's version contains in-frame clones alone and is incomplete. This table holds a few hundred thousand clones, roughly 85% found once. This TCR was recovered from a woman aged 45 to 65 who had been exposed to COVID-19. This rearrangement joins TRBV24-1 to TRBJ2-1; a possible D gene is TRBD2 (5 bases). Sequenced material: PBMCs or T cells enriched from blood (not recorded which). The CDR3 reads CATSDPGLYNEQFF. As DNA, the CDR3 is TGTGCCACCAGTGATCCCGGACTCTACAATGAGCAGTTCTTC.